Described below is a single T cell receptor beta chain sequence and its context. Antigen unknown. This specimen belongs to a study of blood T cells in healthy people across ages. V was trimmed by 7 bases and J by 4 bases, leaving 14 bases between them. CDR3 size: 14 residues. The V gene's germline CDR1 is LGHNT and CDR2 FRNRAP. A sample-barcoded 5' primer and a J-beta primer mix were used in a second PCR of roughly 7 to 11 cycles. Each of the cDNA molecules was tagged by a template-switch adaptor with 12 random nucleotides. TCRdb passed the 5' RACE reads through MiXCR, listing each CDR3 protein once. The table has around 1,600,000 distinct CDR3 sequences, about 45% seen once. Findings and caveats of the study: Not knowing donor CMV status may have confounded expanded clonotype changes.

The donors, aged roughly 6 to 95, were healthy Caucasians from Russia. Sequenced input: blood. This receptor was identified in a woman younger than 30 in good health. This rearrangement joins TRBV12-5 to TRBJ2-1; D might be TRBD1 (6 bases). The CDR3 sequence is CASVGQGSYNEQFF. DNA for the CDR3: TGTGCTAGTGTCGGGCAGGGGAGTTACAATGAGCAGTTCTTC.